These T cell receptor beta chains were read from a single sample in a study of blood T cell repertoires in COVID-19. Profiling relied on immunoSEQ multiplex PCR, and the TCRdb table lists in-frame clones only, not all of them. Of hundreds of thousands of clones detected, less than 90% appear once; the ten largest clones hold 2.5% to 3%. The sequenced sample consisted of PBMCs or T cells enriched from blood (not recorded which). Source of these receptors: a woman between 25 and 40 years old who had recovered from COVID-19. Each CDR3 is given without its conserved first and last residue. The order of the fields is J gene, V gene, CDR3 protein.

>TRBJ2-1|TRBV5-4
ASSPRRGLAGGKDNEQF
>TRBJ2-7|TRBV13
ASSLTGSRGEQY
>TRBJ1-5|TRBV4-1
ASSQDPRGLTQPQH
>TRBJ2-3|TRBV19
ASSGLAGFGFGADTQY
>TRBJ2-1|TRBV3-1/TRBV3-2
ASSQGPLAGGNNEQF
>TRBJ1-3|TRBV2
ASSEGRSGNTIY
>TRBJ1-5|TRBV2
ASSDHRRDQPQH
>TRBJ2-2|TRBV29-1
SVELGALGTGELF
>TRBJ2-3|TRBV3-1/TRBV3-2
ASSQDRGIPTTDTQY
>TRBJ2-1|TRBV5-1
ASSLVGTSGNEQF
>TRBJ2-7|TRBV14
ASSHPRDRDSYEQY
>TRBJ1-4|TRBV7-8
ASSPQGAYEKLF
>TRBJ2-4|TRBV29-1
SVSRVDENIQY
>TRBJ1-5|TRBV5-6
ASSLYSGTGTIQPQH
>TRBJ2-5|TRBV7-9
ASSDRVQETQY
>TRBJ2-1|TRBV18
ASSPLGLAGGDYNEQF
>TRBJ1-1|TRBV28
ASSLQGKYEAF
>TRBJ2-7|TRBV5-4
ASRPREGAEYEQY
>TRBJ2-1|TRBV19
ASSSSRDYNEQF
>TRBJ2-7|TRBV5-1
ASSSGTGMNEQY
>TRBJ1-5|TRBV24-1
ATSDFENDRNQPQH
>TRBJ2-2|TRBV3-1/TRBV3-2
ASSQDPLLAGGPSTGELF
>TRBJ1-2|TRBV27
ASSRTGSFYGGYT
>TRBJ1-1|TRBV2
ARKGTANTEAF
>TRBJ1-1|TRBV30
AWTGISVNTEAF
>TRBJ1-4|TRBV7-2
ASSRRGQGAEKLF
>TRBJ2-3|TRBV3-1/TRBV3-2
ASSQDHSGRTPDTQY
>TRBJ2-7|TRBV2
ASSGRIAGVRSYEQY
>TRBJ2-1|TRBV7-9
ASSLRSYSYNEQF
>TRBJ2-5|TRBV2
ASRAEVGTQY
>TRBJ2-7|TRBV14
ASSPRAGGDQY
>TRBJ1-4|TRBV6-1
ASSEAGRTNEKLF
>TRBJ2-7|TRBV6-5
ASSYPGQGNEQY
>TRBJ1-2|TRBV4-1
ASSQTGEVYGYT
>TRBJ1-3|TRBV7-9
ASSPDRVPSGNTIY
>TRBJ2-7|TRBV27
ASSWTGMYEQY
>TRBJ1-1|TRBV5-1
ASSSRQGDTEAF
>TRBJ1-1|TRBV28
ASSLSNTEAF
>TRBJ2-7|TRBV5-6
ASSLEGGPYEQY